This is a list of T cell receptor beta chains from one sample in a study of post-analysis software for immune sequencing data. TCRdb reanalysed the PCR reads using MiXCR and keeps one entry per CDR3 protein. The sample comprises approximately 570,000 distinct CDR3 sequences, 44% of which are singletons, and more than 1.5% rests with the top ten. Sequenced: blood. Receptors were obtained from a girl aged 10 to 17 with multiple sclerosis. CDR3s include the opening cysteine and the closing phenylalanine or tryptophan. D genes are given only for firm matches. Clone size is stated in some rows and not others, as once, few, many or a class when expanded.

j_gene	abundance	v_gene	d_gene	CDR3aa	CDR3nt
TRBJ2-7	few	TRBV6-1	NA	CASTEGGQLAYEQYF	TGTGCCAGCACCGAAGGAGGACAGCTAGCCTACGAGCAGTACTTC
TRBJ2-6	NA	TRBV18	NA	CASSPGGGSGANVLTF	TGTGCCAGCTCGCCCGGTGGGGGGTCTGGGGCCAACGTCCTGACTTTC
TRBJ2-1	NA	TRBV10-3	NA	CAISEFQVSSYNEQFF	TGTGCCATCAGTGAGTTCCAGGTGAGCTCCTACAATGAGCAGTTCTTC
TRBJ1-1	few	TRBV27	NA	CASSVGPTGQKAFF	TGTGCCAGCAGTGTAGGGCCGACAGGTCAGAAGGCTTTCTTT
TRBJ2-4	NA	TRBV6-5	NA	CASSYLGGGTKNIQYF	TGTGCCAGCAGTTACCTGGGAGGGGGGACCAAAAACATTCAGTACTTC
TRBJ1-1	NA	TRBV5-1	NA	CASSLGTTRDTEAFF	TGCGCCAGCAGCTTGGGTACAACCAGGGACACTGAAGCTTTCTTT
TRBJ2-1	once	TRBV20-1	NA	CSAKIGGGSPHNEQFF	TGCAGTGCGAAGATAGGGGGCGGGAGTCCACACAATGAGCAGTTCTTC
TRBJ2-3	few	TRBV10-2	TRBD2	CASSVTGTSGRATDRQYF	TGCGCCAGCAGCGTGACCGGGACTAGCGGGAGGGCGACAGATAGGCAGTATTTT
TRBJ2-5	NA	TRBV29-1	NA	CSATDRNQETQYF	TGCAGCGCTACTGACAGGAACCAAGAGACCCAGTACTTC
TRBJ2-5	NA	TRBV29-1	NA	CSGARRAAGDEQYF	TGCAGCGGCGCCCGGCGGGCCGCGGGCGATGAGCAGTACTTC
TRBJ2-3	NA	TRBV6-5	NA	CASSYSTLGTDTQYF	TGTGCCAGCAGTTACTCGACACTGGGCACAGATACGCAGTATTTT